A selection of T cell receptor beta chains follows, all from one sample in a study of shared clonotypes between healthy human individuals. Repertoires were generated with immunoSEQ multiplex PCR, while TCRdb's copy carries only in-frame clones and drops some. The sample lists roughly 2.2 million clones, 92% occurring once. The specimen was naive CD4+ T cells from PBMCs. The receptors were gathered from a man between 18 and 35 years old in good health. Some clones in this sample may be carry-over from other donors' samples. The conserved cysteine and the conserved F or W are not part of the CDR3 here. The D gene is left open where the match is weak.

V: TRBV27; D: .; CDR3: ASSFLSSYNEQF
V: TRBV5-1; D: .; CDR3: ASSLEPGSEAF
V: TRBV14; D: .; CDR3: ASSHRTGASGSYEQY
V: TRBV7-9; D: TRBD2; CDR3: ASSRGRASYNEQF
V: TRBV5-1; D: .; CDR3: ASSPEVGAGRYEQH
V: TRBV27; D: .; CDR3: ASSIGETQY
V: TRBV19; D: .; CDR3: ASSNLPGNTEAF
V: TRBV23-1; D: .; CDR3: ASSQSGRGTSYEQY
V: TRBV28; D: .; CDR3: ASSLQGRPAEAF
V: TRBV5-1; D: TRBD2; CDR3: ASSPRASGNNEQF
V: TRBV30; D: TRBD2; CDR3: AWSVGTSGYNEQF
V: TRBV5-4; D: TRBD1; CDR3: ASSPNRGPWNTEAF
V: TRBV9; D: .; CDR3: ASSEGVGGRLNQPQH
V: TRBV9; D: .; CDR3: ASSGDGLSGNTIY
V: TRBV28; D: TRBD1; CDR3: ASSPWDRNYGYT
V: TRBV5-1; D: .; CDR3: ASSLGAWETQY
V: TRBV6-5; D: .; CDR3: ASSYATGLGYT
V: TRBV7-2; D: TRBD1; CDR3: ASSYNRGLDQPQH
V: TRBV7-2; D: TRBD2; CDR3: ASSLGPSGGPYEQY